The sequence of this TCR beta chain was determined in a study of graft-versus-host responses after intestinal transplantation. V was trimmed by 5 bases and J by 7 bases, leaving 8 bases between them. Germline CDR1 SGHTA, CDR2 FQGNSA. This CDR3 region has 11 residues. Produced via immunoSEQ multiplex PCR; TCRdb's table is partial and in-frame only. The top ten clones hold 0.35% to 0.4% of a sample with tens of thousands of clones, 75% to 90% of them seen once. This clone was detected once. Its antigen is not known. The input for sequencing was unstimulated CD4+ T cells sorted from spleen or lymph node cells, taken before transplant. The clonotype was recovered from a human donor who was the organ donor for an intestinal transplant. V gene TRBV7-2 combines with J gene TRBJ2-5; D is uncertain. The DNA for the CDR3 is TGTGCCAGCAGCCTCCTAGGGACCCAGTACTTC. This translates into CASSLLGTQYF.